These 31 T cell receptor beta chains share one sample of origin, sequenced in a study of vaccination effects on CD4 cells after COVID-19. Profiled with immunoSEQ multiplex PCR; TCRdb holds only in-frame clones, not every one. The repertoire includes 73,000 or so clones, 60% to 85% of them detected once, and 10% sits in the top ten. No antigen has been assigned to these receptors. The ViraFEST assay expanded antigen-specific CD4+ T cells with viral peptide pools before sequencing. Scientists isolated CD4+ T cells after an approximately ten-day culture period ended. Vaccine recipients had no previous SARS-CoV-2 infection; their nucleocapsid antibodies were negative. Sequencing was performed on CD4+ T cells from PBMCs cultured with SARS-CoV-2 spike peptides, taken before COVID-19 vaccination. These receptors originate from a human donor who received a COVID-19 vaccine.

CDR3 residues: CATAQTGGVRQYV. CDR3 sequence (DNA): TGTGCCACCGCCCAGACAGGGGGTGTACGGCAGTACGTC. The chain recombines TRBV15 with TRBJ2-7; the match to TRBD1 covers 9 bases. CDR1 and CDR2 from the germline V gene are LNHNV and YYDKDF (reference sequence). V shed 8 bases, J shed 9 bases, and the junction held 11 bases outside the gene matches. The CDR3 extends over 13 amino acids.

This chain links TRBV7-2 with TRBJ1-1; no definite D call. The CDR3 has 12 residues. V lost 4 bases and J 1 base, leaving 4 bases between the germline ends. Germline V lookup: CDR1 SGHTA, CDR2 FQGNSA. The DNA for the CDR3 is TGTGCCAGCAGCTGGCGGAACACTGAAGCTTTCTTT. Its translation is CASSWRNTEAFF.

CDR3 DNA sequence: TGTGCCAGCAGCTTGGACAGTTGGGGGGATCAGCCCCAGCATTTT. Protein product: CASSLDSWGDQPQHF. The chain uses TRBV7-2 and TRBJ1-5; D possibly corresponds to TRBD1 (6 bases). Per germline, CDR1 SGHTA and CDR2 FQGNSA. The CDR3 totals 15 residues. V was trimmed by 3 bases and J by 5 bases, leaving 14 bases between them.

This chain uses TRBV6-5 with TRBJ2-1; D might be TRBD1 or TRBD2, each matching 6 bases. The CDR3 totals 15 residues. The germline V gene has CDR1 MNHEY and CDR2 SVGAGI. Trimming shortened V by 3 bases and J by 6 bases, and 15 bases separated the two germline ends. The CDR3 DNA follows: TGTGCCAGCAGTTATGGGGGGCCCGTAGGCAATGAGCAGTTCTTC. Translation gives CASSYGGPVGNEQFF.

The chain uses TRBV9 and TRBJ2-2; D may be TRBD1 (6 bases). Trimming left V 2 bases short and J 0 bases short, with 8 bases between. The CDR3 runs to 15 residues. Germline values: CDR1 SGDLS, CDR2 YYNGEE. Here the CDR3 reads CASSVTGTNTGELFF. CDR3 in DNA: TGTGCCAGCAGCGTGACAGGTACGAACACCGGGGAGCTGTTTTTT.

The chain carries TRBV2 and TRBJ1-2; D might be TRBD1 (6 bases). Germline V gives CDR1 SNHLY, CDR2 FYNNEI. The CDR3 is 13 residues long. Trimming left V 5 bases short and J 8 bases short, with 15 bases between. DNA for the CDR3: TGTGCCAGCAGTCAGTGGGGGCTAGAGGGCTACACCTTC. It translates to CASSQWGLEGYTF.

CDR3: CASDRADYEQYV. CDR3 DNA: TGTGCCAGCGACAGGGCGGACTACGAGCAGTACGTC. The chain links TRBV2 to TRBJ2-7; 7 bases line up with TRBD1. There are 12 residues in the CDR3. The germline CDR1 and CDR2 sequences are SNHLY and FYNNEI. The junction had 4 bases not matched to a gene; V was cut back by 8 bases and J by 3 bases.

The chain has TRBV6-6 and TRBJ2-4; 7 positions agree with TRBD1. There are 16 residues in the CDR3. Losses at the gene ends were 6 bases for V and 0 bases for J; bases not matched to a gene: 8. Germline CDR1 is MNHNY and CDR2 is SVGAGI (reference sequence). The CDR3 nucleotides read TGTGCCAGCAGCTCCCAGGGGGTGGTAGCCAAAAACATTCAGTACTTC. It yields the protein CASSSQGVVAKNIQYF.

Turning to this clone: The sample contains more than one DNA sequence encoding this CDR3. The chain links TRBV7-2 to TRBJ2-5, with a possible D match to TRBD2 (6 bases). The ends were cut back, 3 bases at V and 1 base at J, with 9 bases in the middle. The CDR3 loop spans 14 amino acids. Germline assignment: CDR1 SGHTA and CDR2 FQGNSA. The CDR3 protein is CASSLGGAQETQYF. CDR3 DNA sequence: TGTGCCAGCAGCTTGGGGGGTGCCCAAGAGACCCAGTACTTC.

The rearrangement joins TRBV5-4 to TRBJ2-3, with a tentative D call TRBD1 (5 bases). This CDR3 is built from 15 residues. The germline V gene encodes CDR1 SGHNT and CDR2 YYREEE (reference sequence). Between the trimmed V and J ends, which lost 0 bases and 4 bases, there was a span of 12 bases. The CDR3 DNA reads TGTGCCAGCAGCTTGGGGGGCCAAGGCGCAGATACGCAGTATTTT. Its translation is CASSLGGQGADTQYF.

V gene TRBV18 combines with J gene TRBJ2-2; tentatively, D is TRBD1 (5 bases). Germline CDR1 is KGHSH and CDR2 is LQKENI. Trimming cost V 0 bases and J 6 bases, with 8 bases left between them. This CDR3 has 14 residues. CDR3 protein: CASSPPGVAGELFF. The CDR3 DNA follows: TGTGCCAGCTCACCACCAGGGGTAGCCGGGGAGCTGTTTTTT.

This clone has a handful of counts. V gene TRBV4-3 combines with J gene TRBJ1-2, with D possibly being TRBD1 (6 bases). Trimming pared 2 bases from V and 7 bases from J, leaving 17 bases between. The CDR3 spans 15 residues. Germline V gives CDR1 LGHNA, CDR2 YSLEER. The CDR3 DNA sequence: TGCGCCAGCAGCCAAACGTTCGGGACAAGCGGTGGCTACACCTTC. Translated, it gives CASSQTFGTSGGYTF.

V and J are TRBV14 and TRBJ1-3; D gene ambiguous. V lost 1 base, J lost 4 bases, and 11 bases lay in between. Germline V gene data show CDR1 as SGHDN and CDR2 as FVKESK. This CDR3 comprises 15 residues. CDR3 in amino acids: CASSQGFFSGNTIYF. Written as DNA, the CDR3 is TGTGCCAGCAGCCAAGGTTTTTTCAGCGGAAACACCATATATTTT.

This chain connects TRBV20-1 to TRBJ2-2; the D is unclear. V dropped 3 bases and J dropped 4 bases, with 6 bases sitting between them. The germline CDR1 and CDR2 sequences are DFQATT and SNEGSKA (reference sequence). The CDR3 spans 12 residues. CDR3 sequence: CSASKGTGELFF. In DNA, the CDR3 is TGCAGTGCTAGTAAGGGCACCGGGGAGCTGTTTTTT.

This sequence joins TRBV7-9 and TRBJ2-1, with 7 bases fitting TRBD2. CDR3 length: 16 amino acids. The V gene's germline CDR1 is SEHNR and CDR2 FQNEAQ (reference sequence). Trimming took 4 bases from V and 3 from J; bases not matched to a gene: 9. CDR3 loop: CASSSRGRGNYNEQFF. Written as DNA, the CDR3 is TGTGCCAGCAGCTCCCGCGGGCGGGGGAACTACAATGAGCAGTTCTTC.

This chain links TRBV19 with TRBJ1-2; D is ambiguous. The CDR3 totals 15 residues. V was shortened by 3 bases and J by 3 bases, with 14 bases between the two germline ends. CDR1 is LNHDA and CDR2 is SQIVND in the germline V gene (reference sequence). The CDR3 sequence is CASSIPGKIDYGYTF. CDR3 coding DNA: TGTGCCAGTAGTATTCCTGGAAAGATAGACTATGGCTACACCTTC.

This clone was counted between two and nine times. The rearrangement uses TRBV10-1 and TRBJ2-2; unclear D gene. The V end was cut by 5 bases, the J end by 3 bases, with 7 bases between. CDR1 is WNHNN and CDR2 is SYGVQD in the germline V gene (reference sequence). This CDR3 has 13 amino acids. For the CDR3, the DNA is TGCGCCAGCAGTCGGGCCGACACCGGGGAGCTGTTTTTT. This gives the protein CASSRADTGELFF.

The table lists this clone with a count of one. The gene calls are TRBV30 and TRBJ1-5; a weak D match, TRBD1 (6 bases). CDR1 is GTSNPN and CDR2 is SVGIG in the germline V gene (reference sequence). V was cut by 2 bases and J by 0 bases, with 17 bases left in between. The CDR3 is 17 residues long. The CDR3 loop is CAWSSQRGGGSNQPQHF. The CDR3 DNA reads TGTGCCTGGAGTTCCCAGAGGGGGGGTGGTAGCAATCAGCCCCAGCATTTT.

This clone showed up just once. The V and J genes are TRBV3-1 (or the pseudogene TRBV3-2) and TRBJ1-6; 7 positions match TRBD1. The CDR3 extends over 16 amino acids. With 4 bases clipped from V and 6 bases from J, the junction kept 9 bases outside the gene matches. The germline gives CDR1 LGHDT, CDR2 YNNKEL (reference sequence). The CDR3 protein is CASSLAPGQPNSPLHF. The CDR3 DNA reads TGTGCCAGCAGCCTCGCCCCGGGACAGCCTAATTCACCCCTCCACTTT.

The V gene is TRBV24-1, the J gene TRBJ1-1, with D unclear. Between the trimmed V and J ends, which lost 4 bases and 4 bases, there was a span of 12 bases. In germline, CDR1 is KGHDR, CDR2 SFDVKD. The CDR3 contains 14 residues. CDR3: CATSEGISSTEAFF. The CDR3 nucleotides read TGTGCCACCAGTGAGGGGATATCCTCCACTGAAGCTTTCTTT.

The chain joins TRBV6-6 to TRBJ2-1; 7 bases fit TRBD2. J was trimmed by 5 bases and V by 7 bases; bases with no gene match: 11. The CDR3 is made up of 15 amino acids. Germline V CDR1 and CDR2: MNHNY, SVGAGI (reference sequence). CDR3 amino acids: CASTLQLASDNEQFF. CDR3 DNA: TGTGCCAGCACTCTTCAACTAGCGTCAGACAATGAGCAGTTCTTC.

The chain combines TRBV7-3 with TRBJ2-2; D may be TRBD2 (7 bases). Trimming stripped 3 bases from V and 6 bases from J, with 14 bases between. The CDR3 loop spans 15 amino acids. Germline V CDR1 and CDR2: SGHTA, FQGTGA. CDR3 nucleotides: TGTGCCAGCAGCTTTGGGGGGGGGCTCTCCGGGGAGCTGTTTTTT. It encodes CASSFGGGLSGELFF.

V gene TRBV15 combines with J gene TRBJ2-6; TRBD2 agrees at 11 bases. The J segment lost 4 bases and the V segment lost 2 bases, leaving 7 bases of the junction unmatched. This CDR3 comprises 18 residues. The germline V gene has CDR1 LNHNV and CDR2 YYDKDF (reference sequence). CDR3 nucleotides: TGTGCCACCAGCAGACGAACTAGCGGGGGTACCGGGGCCAACGTCCTGACTTTC. Amino acids: CATSRRTSGGTGANVLTF.

The chain has TRBV7-8 and TRBJ1-5, with a weak D call TRBD1 (6 bases). The length of the CDR3 is 18 residues. Trimming removed 5 bases at V and 1 base at J, with 21 bases between. From germline, CDR1 is SGHVS and CDR2 FQNEAQ. The CDR3 loop is CASSPLPGTLGSNQPQHF. CDR3 nucleotides: TGTGCCAGCAGCCCCCTCCCCGGGACACTTGGGAGCAATCAGCCCCAGCATTTT.

DNA for the CDR3: TGTGCCAGCAGCTTAACGGGACAGGGGGCGCGTTCTGGAAACACCATATATTTT. It is translated as CASSLTGQGARSGNTIYF. The V and J genes are TRBV7-3 and TRBJ1-3, with TRBD1 identical over 12 bases. CDR3 length: 18 amino acids. Germline CDR1 and CDR2: SGHTA and FQGTGA. V gave up 0 bases and J gave up 1 base; unmatched junction bases: 4.

V and J are TRBV27 and TRBJ2-7; 7 nucleotides line up with TRBD2. Germline V gives CDR1 MNHEY, CDR2 SMNVEV (reference sequence). The V segment lost 6 bases and the J segment 2 bases; nucleotides outside the gene matches: 10. The length of the CDR3 is 15 residues. The CDR3 bases are TGTGCCAGCAGCCCAATAGGACGGGGGGCCTACGAGCAGTACGTC. Translation gives CASSPIGRGAYEQYV.

V gene TRBV5-6 combines with J gene TRBJ2-2; D is unresolved. The CDR3 is 15 residues long. CDR1 and CDR2 (germline): SGHDT, YYEEEE. The ends were cut back, 7 bases at V and 3 bases at J, with 16 bases in the middle. The CDR3 DNA reads TGTGCCAGCCAAGGATTGGGTTTGGACACCGGGGAGCTGTTTTTT. Its protein product is CASQGLGLDTGELFF.

This clone has more than one count but fewer than ten. V usage is TRBV20-1 and J usage is TRBJ1-2; no reliable D call. CDR1 and CDR2 (germline): DFQATT, SNEGSKA (reference sequence). The V gene lost 6 bases and the J gene lost 4 bases, with 6 bases spanning the gap. The CDR3 has 10 amino acids. CDR3 amino acids: CSASSYGYTF. The CDR3 region has the DNA TGCAGTGCCTCCTCCTATGGCTACACCTTC.

This chain connects TRBV5-1 to TRBJ1-2; a possible D gene is TRBD1 (6 bases). This CDR3 spans 16 amino acids. CDR1 is SGHRS, CDR2 YFSETQ, per germline. The V end lost 0 bases, the J end lost 7 bases, and 19 bases lay between the germline ends. The CDR3 DNA reads TGCGCCAGCAGCTTGGGGGACGGGGGGCGCGGGTCTGGCTACACCTTC. Its translation: CASSLGDGGRGSGYTF.

CDR3 nucleotide sequence: TGTGCCAGCAGTTTATCGCCAGGGCCTTACTATGGCTACACCTTC. It is translated as CASSLSPGPYYGYTF. The chain combines TRBV28 with TRBJ1-2; D perhaps matches TRBD1 (5 bases). Trimming pared 1 base from V and 3 bases from J, leaving 12 bases between. This CDR3 spans 15 amino acids. Germline loops: CDR1 MDHEN, CDR2 SYDVKM.

The chain carries TRBV10-3 and TRBJ1-2; 8 bases are shared with TRBD1. Germline V lookup: CDR1 ENHRY, CDR2 SYGVKD. The CDR3 runs to 13 residues. Trimming cost V 7 bases and J 5 bases; bases outside gene matches: 6. CDR3 sequence reads: CAINSGGEYGYTF. CDR3 DNA: TGTGCCATCAATTCAGGGGGCGAGTATGGCTACACCTTC.